These 23 T cell receptor beta chains share one sample of origin, sequenced in a study of a mutant IDH1 vaccine in newly diagnosed glioma. The table came from immunoSEQ multiplex PCR; TCRdb's copy has only in-frame clones and leaves some out. The sample records 73,000 or so clones, roughly 80% being singletons. Antigens for these TCRs are unknown. Time point here: week 35, safety follow-up. Every vaccine dose comprised 300 ug of mutant IDH1 20-mer peptide plus topical imiquimod. Sequencing was performed on PBMCs, taken from a glioma patient whose treatment included an IDH1 peptide vaccine. The receptors come from a man aged 18 to 35 with glioma.

The V call is TRBV9, the J call TRBJ2-1; TRBD2 is a possible D gene (7 bases). The CDR3 totals 14 residues. Germline V gene lookup returns CDR1 SGDLS and CDR2 YYNGEE. V lost 7 bases and J 12 bases, leaving 23 bases between the germline ends. The CDR3 coding sequence is TGTGCCAGCGGCCCCGGGAACGAGGGGGAGGGGCAGTTCTTC. Protein sequence: CASGPGNEGEGQFF.

The V and J genes are TRBV25-1 and TRBJ2-1; 12 nucleotides match TRBD1. The junction had 6 bases not matched to a gene; V was cut back by 1 base and J by 8 bases. From germline, CDR1 is MGHDK and CDR2 SYGVNS. This CDR3 spans 16 amino acids. The CDR3 loop reads CASSEWGTGGIDEQFF. As DNA, the CDR3 is TGTGCCAGCAGTGAATGGGGGACAGGGGGCATAGATGAGCAGTTCTTC.

This chain connects TRBV6-5 to TRBJ1-1; the D is unclear. Trimming took 0 bases from V and 0 from J, leaving 8 bases between them. The CDR3 totals 15 residues. CDR1 MNHEY and CDR2 SVGAGI come from the germline V gene. The CDR3 spells CASSYSQYMNTEAFF. The DNA for the CDR3 is TGTGCCAGCAGTTACTCTCAGTACATGAACACTGAAGCTTTCTTT.

This chain uses TRBV10-1 with TRBJ2-2; 8 nucleotides agree with TRBD1. Germline CDR1 WNHNN, CDR2 SYGVQD (reference sequence). The CDR3 is made up of 13 amino acids. The CDR3 sequence: CEETGENTGELFF. Here the CDR3 DNA reads TGCGAAGAGACAGGGGAGAACACCGGGGAGCTGTTTTTT.

The chain combines TRBV11-2 with TRBJ2-7; 9 nucleotides line up with TRBD2. Germline V gives CDR1 SGHAT, CDR2 FQNNGV. The CDR3 spans 17 residues. The ends lost 5 bases at V and 2 bases at J; junction bases unmatched: 13. As DNA, the CDR3 is TGTGCCAGCAGCCCCGGAAGCCATAGCGGGAGTCCCTACGAGCAGTACTTC. It codes for CASSPGSHSGSPYEQYF.

This chain links TRBV18 with TRBJ2-5; no clear D. Germline V lookup: CDR1 KGHSH, CDR2 LQKENI. V lost 3 bases, J lost 5 bases, and 7 bases lay in between. CDR3 length equals 12 residues. The CDR3 loop is CASSPIRETQYF. The CDR3 DNA is TGTGCCAGCTCACCGATAAGGGAGACCCAGTACTTC.

The chain is built from TRBV30 and TRBJ2-1, with TRBD2 identical over 7 bases. The V gene's germline CDR1 is GTSNPN and CDR2 SVGIG (reference sequence). After removal of 2 bases from V and 7 bases from J, the junction contained 8 bases not matched to a gene. This CDR3 region has 14 residues. Written as DNA, the CDR3 is TGTGCCTGGAGTAAGGGACTACCCCTAAATGAGCAGTTCTTC. This sequence encodes CAWSKGLPLNEQFF. The whole variable domain, remainder taken from reference TRBV30 and TRBJ2-1, is SQTIHQWPATLVQPVGSPLSLECTVEGTSNPNLYWYRQAAGRGLQLLFYSVGIGQISSEVPQNLSASRPQDRQFILSSKKLLLSDSGFYLCAWSKGLPLNEQFFGPGTRLTVL.

This chain uses TRBV4-2 with TRBJ2-2; D gene ambiguous. Trimming shortened V by 1 base and J by 3 bases, and 9 bases separated the two germline ends. The germline V gene has CDR1 LGHNA and CDR2 YNFKEQ. There are 15 residues in the CDR3. The CDR3 DNA reads as TGTGCCAGCAGCCAAGCAAGTGTGTACACCGGGGAGCTGTTTTTT. This encodes CASSQASVYTGELFF.

The chain uses TRBV30 and TRBJ2-1; D is perhaps TRBD2 (5 bases). This CDR3 has 12 residues. The germline V gene has CDR1 GTSNPN and CDR2 SVGIG (reference sequence). Trimming pared 2 bases from V and 6 bases from J, leaving 8 bases between. The CDR3, as DNA: TGTGCCTGGAGTTGGACTCCCAATGAGCAGTTCTTC. It specifies CAWSWTPNEQFF. Variable domain in full (rest from reference TRBV30 and TRBJ2-1): SQTIHQWPATLVQPVGSPLSLECTVEGTSNPNLYWYRQAAGRGLQLLFYSVGIGQISSEVPQNLSASRPQDRQFILSSKKLLLSDSGFYLCAWSWTPNEQFFGPGTRLTVL.

V is TRBV27 and J is TRBJ2-7; TRBD2 aligns across 11 bases. The germline V gene has CDR1 MNHEY and CDR2 SMNVEV (reference sequence). CDR3 length equals 14 residues. V lost 2 bases, J lost 3 bases, and 0 bases stayed unmatched. The CDR3 here is CASSLTSGGYEQYF. The CDR3 DNA reads as TGTGCCAGCAGTTTAACTAGCGGGGGCTACGAGCAGTACTTC.

The chain joins TRBV4-1 to TRBJ2-1; D gene ambiguous. Trimming left V 0 bases short and J 1 base short, with 4 bases between. Germline CDR1 MGHRA, CDR2 YSYEKL. The CDR3 spans 14 residues. The CDR3 here is CASSQEKSYNEQFF. CDR3 bases: TGCGCCAGCAGCCAAGAAAAGTCCTACAATGAGCAGTTCTTC.

This chain links TRBV9 with TRBJ2-3; 9 positions agree with TRBD1. Trimming removed 4 bases from V and 5 bases from J; junction bases left unmatched: 5. CDR1 is SGDLS and CDR2 is YYNGEE in the germline V gene. CDR3 length equals 14 residues. The CDR3 sequence is CASSTGTGLDTQYF. CDR3 coding DNA: TGTGCCAGCAGCACCGGGACAGGGTTAGATACGCAGTATTTT.

The V and J genes are TRBV2 and TRBJ1-2, with a possible D match to TRBD1 (6 bases). The V gene's germline CDR1 is SNHLY and CDR2 FYNNEI. The CDR3 contains 13 residues. Trimming took 4 bases from V and 2 from J, leaving 8 bases between them. The CDR3 loop is CASSVDRNYGYTF. The DNA of the CDR3 is TGTGCCAGCAGTGTGGACAGAAACTATGGCTACACCTTC.

The chain employs TRBV29-1 and TRBJ1-2; D uncertain. V dropped 4 bases and J dropped 8 bases, with 20 bases sitting between them. Germline-derived CDR1 and CDR2 are SQVTM and ANQGSEA. There are 14 residues in the CDR3. CDR3 bases: TGCAGCGTTGGAGGATCAGCCCAGCTGGGCGGCTACACCTTC. It yields the protein CSVGGSAQLGGYTF.

CDR3 region: CASSRSGIQYF. As DNA, the CDR3 is TGTGCCAGCAGCCGGTCGGGGATTCAGTACTTC. The J gene is TRBJ2-4, the V gene TRBV28; maybe TRBD2 (5 bases). V lost 6 bases and J lost 10, with 10 bases in between. Germline assignment: CDR1 MDHEN and CDR2 SYDVKM. CDR3 length: 11 residues.

The chain has TRBV9 and TRBJ2-3; TRBD2 is a possible D gene (6 bases). This CDR3 contains 15 residues. The V and J ends lost 4 bases and 4 bases respectively, with 16 bases between them. Germline V CDR1 and CDR2: SGDLS, YYNGEE. The CDR3 region is CASSPEMASADTQYF. The CDR3 DNA is TGTGCCAGCAGCCCGGAAATGGCTAGCGCAGATACGCAGTATTTT.

The chain carries TRBV27 and TRBJ1-1, with D unclear. The germline V gene has CDR1 MNHEY and CDR2 SMNVEV (reference sequence). V lost 7 bases and J lost 13, with 25 bases in between. The length of the CDR3 is 14 residues. The CDR3 protein is CASTNDQPRRIGFF. The CDR3 bases are TGTGCCAGCACAAACGACCAGCCGCGACGAATCGGTTTCTTT.

V and J are TRBV30 and TRBJ2-5; D unclear. Germline V gene data show CDR1 as GTSNPN and CDR2 as SVGIG (reference sequence). The CDR3 totals 13 residues. The V end lost 4 bases, the J end lost 2 bases, and 11 bases lay between the germline ends. For the CDR3, the DNA is TGTGCCTGGAATGGGCAAATACAAGAGACCCAGTACTTC. It specifies CAWNGQIQETQYF.

The V and J genes are TRBV28 and TRBJ1-3, with D tentatively TRBD1 (5 bases). The V end was cut by 4 bases, the J end by 2 bases, with 15 bases between. Per germline, CDR1 MDHEN and CDR2 SYDVKM. This CDR3 is built from 16 residues. The CDR3 region is CASSWGRGRAGNTIYF. CDR3 coding DNA: TGTGCCAGCAGTTGGGGGAGAGGGCGCGCTGGAAACACCATATATTTT. Using reference TRBV28 and TRBJ1-3 for the parts outside the CDR3, the full variable domain is DVKVTQSSRYLVKRTGEKVFLECVQDMDHENMFWYRQDPGLGLRLIYFSYDVKMKEKGDIPEGYSVSREKKERFSLILESASTNQTSMYLCASSWGRGRAGNTIYFGEGSWLTVV.

This clone was seen a few times. J is TRBJ1-5 and V is TRBV27, with TRBD1 matching over 9 bases. V shed 8 bases and J 5 bases; nucleotides not matched to a gene: 7. Germline CDR1 and CDR2: MNHEY and SMNVEV (reference sequence). The CDR3 runs to 14 residues. The CDR3 DNA reads TGTGCCAGCTCAGGGACAGGGATTTATCAGCCCCAGCATTTT. It yields the protein CASSGTGIYQPQHF.

The rearrangement links TRBV2 to TRBJ2-5, with 12 bases fitting TRBD2. The germline CDR1 and CDR2 sequences are SNHLY and FYNNEI. The CDR3 runs to 15 residues. With 7 bases clipped from V and 2 bases from J, the junction kept 5 bases outside the gene matches. CDR3 DNA sequence: TGTGCCAGCACCCACGGACTAGCGGGGCAAGAGACCCAGTACTTC. Amino acids: CASTHGLAGQETQYF.

J is TRBJ2-1 and V is TRBV4-1; possibly TRBD1 for D (5 bases). CDR3 length equals 13 residues. Germline CDR1 is MGHRA and CDR2 is YSYEKL. Trimming removed 0 bases from V and 12 bases from J, with 12 bases in between. CDR3 nucleotides: TGCGCCAGCAGCCAAGATGTGCAGGGAAGGCAGTTCTTC. Its protein product is CASSQDVQGRQFF.

The J gene is TRBJ1-5, the V gene TRBV28; 7 nucleotides align to TRBD1. The germline CDR1 and CDR2 sequences are MDHEN and SYDVKM. V was pared by 5 bases and J by 0 bases, with 10 bases of the junction left unmatched. The CDR3 spans 17 residues. As DNA, the CDR3 is TGTGCCAGCAGTCCGCACAGGGGAACGTATAGCAATCAGCCCCAGCATTTT. Translated, it gives CASSPHRGTYSNQPQHF.